The entry below gives a single TCR beta chain sequence along with its context. The target antigen is unknown. This entry comes from a study of response to subunit inactivated influenza vaccine. Study-wide findings and caveats: The authors put forward the suggestion that each seasonal influenza vaccination may bring in only a limited number of new T cells.

MiXCR, applied by TCRdb to the RT-PCR reads, yields one record per CDR3 protein. The table shows some 500,000 distinct CDR3 sequences, with 15% to 20% occurring only once. The germline gives CDR1 MGHRA, CDR2 YSYEKL. This CDR3 comprises 15 residues. V dropped 5 bases and J dropped 5 bases, with 13 bases sitting between them. This TCR derives from a man in his fifties or sixties who received an inactivated influenza vaccine. The V call is TRBV4-1, the J call TRBJ1-6; the D gene is possibly TRBD1 (6 bases). The source material was CD4+ T cells sorted from PBMCs, sampled 23 months after vaccination. The CDR3 sequence: CASSTQTGNNSPLHF. The CDR3 nucleotides are TGCGCCAGCAGCACCCAAACAGGGAATAATTCACCCCTCCACTTT.